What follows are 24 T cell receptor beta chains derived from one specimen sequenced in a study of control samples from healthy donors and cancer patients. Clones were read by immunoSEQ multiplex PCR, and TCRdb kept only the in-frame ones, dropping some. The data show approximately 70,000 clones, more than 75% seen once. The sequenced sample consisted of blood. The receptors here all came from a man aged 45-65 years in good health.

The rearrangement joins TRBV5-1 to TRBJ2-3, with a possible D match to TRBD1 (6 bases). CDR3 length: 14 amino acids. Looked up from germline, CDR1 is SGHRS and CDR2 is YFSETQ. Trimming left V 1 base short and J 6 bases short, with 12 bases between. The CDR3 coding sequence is TGCGCCAGCAGCTTGCAACAGGGCGGGGATACGCAGTATTTT. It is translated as CASSLQQGGDTQYF.

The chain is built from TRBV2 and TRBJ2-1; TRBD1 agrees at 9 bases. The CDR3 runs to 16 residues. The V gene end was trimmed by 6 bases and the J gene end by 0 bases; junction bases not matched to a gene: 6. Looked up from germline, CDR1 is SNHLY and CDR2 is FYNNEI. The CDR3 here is CASRGQGSSSYNEQFF. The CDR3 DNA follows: TGTGCCAGCAGGGGACAGGGCTCGAGCTCCTACAATGAGCAGTTCTTC.

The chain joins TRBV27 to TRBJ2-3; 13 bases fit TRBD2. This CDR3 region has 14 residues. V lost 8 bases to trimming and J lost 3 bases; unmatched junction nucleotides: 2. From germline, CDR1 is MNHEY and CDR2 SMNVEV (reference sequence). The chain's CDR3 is CASGGLAGTDTQYF. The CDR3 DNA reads TGTGCCAGCGGGGGACTAGCGGGAACAGATACGCAGTATTTT.

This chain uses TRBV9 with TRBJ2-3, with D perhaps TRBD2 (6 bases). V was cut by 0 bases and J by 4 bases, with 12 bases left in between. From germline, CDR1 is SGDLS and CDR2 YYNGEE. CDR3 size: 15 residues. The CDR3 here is CASSVGLVLPDTQYF. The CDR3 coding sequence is TGTGCCAGCAGCGTAGGACTAGTTTTGCCAGATACGCAGTATTTT.

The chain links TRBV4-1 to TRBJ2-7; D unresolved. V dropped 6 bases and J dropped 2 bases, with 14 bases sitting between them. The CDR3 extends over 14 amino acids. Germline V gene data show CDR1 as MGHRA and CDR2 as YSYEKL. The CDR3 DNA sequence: TGCGCCAGCAGACCTCAACCTGAAGCCTACGAGCAGTACTTC. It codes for CASRPQPEAYEQYF.

DNA for the CDR3: TGTGCCAGCAGCCAAGACCCAGGGACAGATACGCAGTATTTT. Translation: CASSQDPGTDTQYF. The chain couples TRBV4-2 to TRBJ2-3, with a weak D call TRBD1 (5 bases). Per the germline V gene, CDR1 is LGHNA and CDR2 is YNFKEQ. The CDR3 consists of 14 residues. V lost 0 bases and J 3 bases, leaving 7 bases between the germline ends.

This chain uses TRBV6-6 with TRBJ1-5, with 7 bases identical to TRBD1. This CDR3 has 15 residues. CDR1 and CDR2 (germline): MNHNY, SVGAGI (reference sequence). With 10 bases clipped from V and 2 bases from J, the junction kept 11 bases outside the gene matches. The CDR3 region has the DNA TGTGCCATCACCGAGGGGGCAAGTGGCAATCAGCCCCAGCATTTT. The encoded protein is CAITEGASGNQPQHF.

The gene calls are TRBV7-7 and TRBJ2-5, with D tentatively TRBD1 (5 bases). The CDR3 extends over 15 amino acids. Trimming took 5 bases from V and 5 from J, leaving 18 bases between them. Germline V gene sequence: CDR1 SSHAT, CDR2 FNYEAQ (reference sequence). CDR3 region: CASSLGEGLRETQYF. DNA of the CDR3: TGTGCCAGCAGCCTAGGGGAAGGCCTTAGGGAGACCCAGTACTTC.

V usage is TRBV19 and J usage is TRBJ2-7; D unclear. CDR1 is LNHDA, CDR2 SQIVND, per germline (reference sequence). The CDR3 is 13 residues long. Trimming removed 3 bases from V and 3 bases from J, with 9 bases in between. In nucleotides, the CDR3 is TGTGCCAGTAGTATGCGTGGGGACTACGAGCAGTACTTC. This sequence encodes CASSMRGDYEQYF.

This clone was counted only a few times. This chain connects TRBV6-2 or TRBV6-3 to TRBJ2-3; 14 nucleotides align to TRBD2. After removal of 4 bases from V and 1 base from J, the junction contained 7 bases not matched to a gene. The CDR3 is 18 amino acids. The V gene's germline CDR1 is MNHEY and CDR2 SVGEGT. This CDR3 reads CASSSGLAGVKGTDTQYF. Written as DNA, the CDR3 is TGTGCCAGCAGTTCGGGACTAGCGGGAGTTAAGGGCACAGATACGCAGTATTTT.

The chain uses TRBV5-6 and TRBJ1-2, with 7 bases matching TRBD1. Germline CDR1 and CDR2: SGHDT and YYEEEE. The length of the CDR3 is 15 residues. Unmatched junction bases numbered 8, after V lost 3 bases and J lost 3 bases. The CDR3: CASSYGTEPYYGYTF. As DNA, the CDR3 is TGTGCCAGCAGCTATGGGACAGAACCGTACTATGGCTACACCTTC.

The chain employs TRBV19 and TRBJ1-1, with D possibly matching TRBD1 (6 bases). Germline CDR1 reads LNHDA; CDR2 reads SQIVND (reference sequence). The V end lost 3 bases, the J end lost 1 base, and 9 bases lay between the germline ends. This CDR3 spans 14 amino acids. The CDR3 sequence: CASSIWGANTEAFF. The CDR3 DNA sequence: TGTGCCAGTAGTATTTGGGGGGCGAACACTGAAGCTTTCTTT.

CDR3 DNA: TGCGCCAGCAGCCAAGCCGTAGGGACTAGCGGAGCGACCTACGAGCAGTACTTC. Residues: CASSQAVGTSGATYEQYF. This chain uses TRBV4-3 with TRBJ2-7, with 11 nucleotides matching TRBD2. V lost 1 base to trimming and J lost 2 bases; unmatched junction nucleotides: 10. Germline CDR1 reads LGHNA; CDR2 reads YSLEER. This CDR3 contains 18 residues.

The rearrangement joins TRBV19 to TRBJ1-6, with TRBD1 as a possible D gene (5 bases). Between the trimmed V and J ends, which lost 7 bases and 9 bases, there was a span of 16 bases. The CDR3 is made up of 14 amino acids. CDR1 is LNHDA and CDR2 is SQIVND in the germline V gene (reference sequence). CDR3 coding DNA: TGTGCCAGTACCCCGGAAGGGGAGGGTTCACCCCTCCACTTT. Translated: CASTPEGEGSPLHF.

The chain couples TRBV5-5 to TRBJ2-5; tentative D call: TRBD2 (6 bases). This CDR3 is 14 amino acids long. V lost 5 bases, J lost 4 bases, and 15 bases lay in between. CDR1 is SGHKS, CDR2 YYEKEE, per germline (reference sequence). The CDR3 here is CASRSDPAGETQYF. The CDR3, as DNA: TGTGCCAGCAGATCCGATCCAGCGGGAGAGACCCAGTACTTC.

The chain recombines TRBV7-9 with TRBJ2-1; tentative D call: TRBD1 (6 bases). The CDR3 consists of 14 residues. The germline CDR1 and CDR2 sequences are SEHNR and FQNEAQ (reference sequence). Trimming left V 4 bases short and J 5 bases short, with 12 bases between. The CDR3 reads CASSSLDRDNEQFF. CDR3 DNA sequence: TGTGCCAGCAGCTCCCTGGACAGAGACAATGAGCAGTTCTTC. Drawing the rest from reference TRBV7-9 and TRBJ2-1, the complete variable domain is DTGVSQNPRHKITKRGQNVTFRCDPISEHNRLYWYRQTLGQGPEFLTYFQNEAQLEKSRLLSDRFSAERPKGSFSTLEIQRTEQGDSAMYLCASSSLDRDNEQFFGPGTRLTVL.

The CDR3 DNA sequence: TGCGCCAGCAGCGCCGGGATACAATCCTACAATGAGCAGTTCTTC. Protein: CASSAGIQSYNEQFF. V is TRBV5-1 and J is TRBJ2-1, with a possible D match to TRBD2 (5 bases). Germline values: CDR1 SGHRS, CDR2 YFSETQ. Trimming shortened V by 4 bases and J by 1 base, and 12 bases separated the two germline ends. The CDR3 length is 15 residues.

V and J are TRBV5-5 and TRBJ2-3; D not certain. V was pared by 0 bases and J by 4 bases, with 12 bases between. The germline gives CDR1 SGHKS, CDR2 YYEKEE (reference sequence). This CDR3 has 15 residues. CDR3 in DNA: TGTGCCAGCAGCTTGGCCACGACATTCTCAGATACGCAGTATTTT. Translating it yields CASSLATTFSDTQYF.

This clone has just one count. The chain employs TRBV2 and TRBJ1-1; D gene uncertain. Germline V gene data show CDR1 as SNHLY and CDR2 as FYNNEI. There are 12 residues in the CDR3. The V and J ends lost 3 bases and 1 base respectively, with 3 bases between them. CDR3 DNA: TGTGCCAGCAGTGACTGGAACACTGAAGCTTTCTTT. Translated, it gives CASSDWNTEAFF.

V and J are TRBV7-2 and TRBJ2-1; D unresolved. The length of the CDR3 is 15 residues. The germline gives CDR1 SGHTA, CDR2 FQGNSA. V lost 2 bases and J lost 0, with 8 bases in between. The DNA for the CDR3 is TGTGCCAGCAGCTTAAGCCAGTTCTCCTACAATGAGCAGTTCTTC. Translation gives CASSLSQFSYNEQFF.

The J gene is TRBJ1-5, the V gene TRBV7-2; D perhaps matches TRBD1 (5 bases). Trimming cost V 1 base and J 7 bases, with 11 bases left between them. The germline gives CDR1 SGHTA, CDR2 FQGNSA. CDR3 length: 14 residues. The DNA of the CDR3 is TGTGCCAGCAGCTTAGGGGGCGCTGGGCAGCCCCAGCATTTT. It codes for CASSLGGAGQPQHF.

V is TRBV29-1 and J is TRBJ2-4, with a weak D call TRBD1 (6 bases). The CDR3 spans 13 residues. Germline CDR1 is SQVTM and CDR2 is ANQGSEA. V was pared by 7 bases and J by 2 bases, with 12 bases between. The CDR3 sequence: CSDRQVPKNIQYF. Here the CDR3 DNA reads TGCAGCGACAGACAGGTTCCCAAAAACATTCAGTACTTC.

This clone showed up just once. The DNA of the CDR3 is TGCGCCAGCAGCTGGTCCCGGACGCGGACCGGGGAGCTGTTTTTT. Its translation is CASSWSRTRTGELFF. The rearrangement links TRBV5-1 to TRBJ2-2; D is ambiguous. The CDR3 runs to 15 residues. The V end lost 3 bases, the J end lost 5 bases, and 14 bases lay between the germline ends. CDR1 and CDR2 (germline): SGHRS, YFSETQ. Full variable domain (outside the CDR3, taken from reference TRBV5-1 and TRBJ2-2): KAGVTQTPRYLIKTRGQQVTLSCSPISGHRSVSWYQQTPGQGLQFLFEYFSETQRNKGNFPGRFSGRQFSNSRSEMNVSTLELGDSALYLCASSWSRTRTGELFFGEGSRLTVL.

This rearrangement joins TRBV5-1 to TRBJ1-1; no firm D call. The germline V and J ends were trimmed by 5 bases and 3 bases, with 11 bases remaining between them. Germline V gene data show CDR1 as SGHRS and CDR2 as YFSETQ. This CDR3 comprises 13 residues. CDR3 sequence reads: CASSRSRDTEAFF. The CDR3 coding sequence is TGCGCCAGCAGTCGGTCAAGGGACACTGAAGCTTTCTTT.